The clone carrying this TCR beta chain was seen at least ten times. The time point here: sample taken at primary tumor resection. Whole RNA obtained from tumor, nontumor lung or frozen PBMC underwent sequencing without sorting. The donor group consisted of under 95 patients who had untreated, early-stage non-small cell lung cancer. The presence of a unique molecular identifier marked each TCR cDNA molecule. TCRdb reprocessed the 5' RACE reads with MiXCR, giving one entry per CDR3 protein. The sample holds about 6,900 distinct CDR3 sequences; around 3.8% are singletons and the top ten take 20% to 25%. Germline lookup yields CDR1 MNHNY and CDR2 SVGAGI (reference sequence). This CDR3 comprises 14 residues. Trimming left V 7 bases short and J 8 bases short, with 20 bases between. This entry comes from a study of spatial heterogeneity in lung cancer. In the study overall: The study consistently detected more beta-chain than alpha-chain sequences. The mean occurrence of each unique TCR and UMI combination in raw reads exceeded 9.5.

Specimen: normal lung tissue next to the tumor, collected at surgery. The chain has TRBV6-6 and TRBJ1-2; tentatively, D is TRBD1 (6 bases). This sequence originates from a female donor with early-stage non-small cell lung cancer. The CDR3 nucleotides read TGTGCCAGCATTAACAGGGTCTTTTCGAGGGGCTACACCTTC. As protein: CASINRVFSRGYTF.